This T cell receptor beta chain was sequenced during a study of PD-L1 blockade in urothelial cancer. Study background: Each participant's history included 0 to 3 prior chemotherapy regimens. Blood analysis occurred 3 weeks (second dose) and 6 weeks after treatment start. Blood-derived samples held a median roughly 140,000 T cells.

Time point specified: peripheral blood 6 weeks after treatment start. CDR3 length: 15 amino acids. With V trimmed by 5 bases and J by 6 bases, 7 bases remained unmatched. Germline V gene data show CDR1 as MNHEY and CDR2 as SVGAGI. Synthetic TCR analog templates were spiked into all PCRs individually. Clones were read by immunoSEQ multiplex PCR, and TCRdb kept only the in-frame ones, dropping some. Among 40,000 or so clones listed, more than 75% were seen once. This receptor was identified in a man aged 55 to 69 with urothelial cancer. The chain joins TRBV6-5 to TRBJ2-3; 11 bases match TRBD1. The sequencing here drew on PBMCs, taken around atezolizumab (anti-PD-L1) treatment. CDR3 bases: TGTGCCAGCAGTCAAGGACAGGGGGCAGGTGATACGCAGTATTTT. Translating it yields CASSQGQGAGDTQYF.